Detailed here is one T cell receptor beta chain. The antigen this receptor binds is unknown. No much larger clone exists at a distance of one base, and base qualities are not known. The collaborating institutions used their own protocols to collect whole blood in K2EDTA tubes. For TCRbeta analysis, collaborator samples were shipped as frozen whole blood, as isolated PBMCs, or as DNA extracted from either sample type. The data originate from a study of blood T cell repertoires in COVID-19 (dated by TCRdb to about 2020). Looking at the study overall: The collaborator samples originated in the United States, Italy and Spain and spanned the acute and convalescent phases of COVID-19. Samples were obtained from the ongoing ImmuneRACE study (first 160 participants) and from about 1,300 subjects provided by 6 global collaborators. A de-identified subject ID, COVID-19 status, age in years and sex were almost always included in the sample metadata. The prospective study material was composed of cDNA or gDNA derived from T cells, B-cell-depleted T cells, or PBMCs. Where available, HLA class I and class II types were taken from metadata supplied by the sample provider and were not determined by assay-based typing. The repertoires were made available in a free public database intended to serve as a resource for research on the immune response to SARS-CoV-2. The dataset comprised deeply sampled blood TCRbeta repertoires from subjects exposed to, actively infected with, or recovered from COVID-19. What the research found in general, with its limitations: The quantity of clinical and demographic metadata differed by source and by participant and was supplied without curation.

From a lookup of the germline V gene, CDR1 and CDR2 are SGHRS and YFSETQ. The CDR3 sequence holds 18 residues, the cysteine and phenylalanine included. CDR3 DNA is the only sequence kept; it has 54 bases, read in frame from the first base. For this chain, trimming is 0 bases at the V end and 0 bases at the J end, and the number of junction bases without a gene match is 8. TCRbeta CDR3 regions were amplified from genomic DNA using the immunoSEQ Assay, a bias-controlled multiplex PCR. The source study handled its data this way. Nucleated cell counts per sample were estimated from amplification of reference gene primers within the assay. To quantify the absolute abundance of each unique TCRbeta CDR3 rearrangement, sequence reads were collapsed and filtered. For each sample, productive Simpson clonality was calculated by taking the square root of Simpson's diversity index across productive rearrangements. Here the immuneACCESS table is served through TCRdb, limited to in-frame sequences with V and J called. Missing clones are a known gap in these copies; in checked studies unresolved V genes cover under half, and the rest lacks a known reason. The DNA gave D and trimming, while V, J and clone size come from that table. Recorded for this sample are 150,000 to 160,000 clones; under 95% of them occurred a single time. Of the sample, about 0.55% is held by the ten largest clones.

The rearranged segments are TRBV5-1 and TRBJ2-3, with 9 bases in between that match TRBD2. The clonotype was recovered from a man aged 50-59 years with acute or convalescent COVID-19. The sequenced sample consisted of peripheral blood. Here is the DNA: TGCGCCAGCAGCTTGGGGGCTAGCGGGATGGTTAGCACAGATACGCAGTATTTT. Translation gives CASSLGASGMVSTDTQYF.